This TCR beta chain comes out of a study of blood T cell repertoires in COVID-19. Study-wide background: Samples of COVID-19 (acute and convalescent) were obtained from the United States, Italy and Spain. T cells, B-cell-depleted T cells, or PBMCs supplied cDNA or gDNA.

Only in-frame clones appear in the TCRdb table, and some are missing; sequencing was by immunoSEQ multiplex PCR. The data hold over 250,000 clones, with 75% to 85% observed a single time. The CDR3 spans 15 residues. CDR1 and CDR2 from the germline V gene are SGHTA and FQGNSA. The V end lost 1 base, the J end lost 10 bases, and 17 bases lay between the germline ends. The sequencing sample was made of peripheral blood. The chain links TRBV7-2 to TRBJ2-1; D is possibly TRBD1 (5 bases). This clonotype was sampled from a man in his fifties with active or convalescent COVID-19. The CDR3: CASSLGWGLQGEQFF. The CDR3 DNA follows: TGTGCCAGCAGCTTAGGGTGGGGCCTACAAGGGGAGCAGTTCTTC.